This paragraph covers one T cell receptor (beta chain) sequence. Antigen specificity is unknown. The data were obtained in a study of shared clonotypes between healthy human individuals. Overall study: Every donor yielded three CD4 naive, three CD4 memory, two CD8 naive and one CD8 memory plate.

Method: immunoSEQ multiplex PCR; TCRdb's copy keeps in-frame clones and lacks some. The sample lists 2 million to 2.5 million clones, approximately 94% occurring once. The V segment lost 5 bases and the J segment 3 bases; nucleotides outside the gene matches: 11. In germline, CDR1 is SEHNR, CDR2 FQNEAQ (reference sequence). The CDR3 covers 16 residues. Study donors comprised healthy, HIV-negative adults devoid of recent acute infection or vaccination. Points from the study as a whole: Non-shared clonotypes showed lower generation probabilities than clonotypes common to all four donors. Rarefaction showed that sequencing of sorted subsets was incomplete (despite large depth).

The clonotype originates from a man between 18 and 29 years old in good health. Source material: naive CD4+ T cells sorted from blood. Subset specified: CD45RA+ positively selected. This rearrangement joins TRBV7-9 to TRBJ2-3; 7 positions match TRBD2. This CDR3 reads CASSPIQRGGTDTQYF. As DNA, the CDR3 is TGTGCCAGCAGCCCCATCCAGCGGGGCGGGACAGATACGCAGTATTTT.